Listed here are 17 T cell receptor beta chains from one sample, sequenced in a study of blood T cell repertoires in COVID-19. Here immunoSEQ multiplex PCR was the method, and the copy in TCRdb shows in-frame clones only, minus some. The sample gives roughly 300,000 clones, 65% to 90% of which show up once; 3.5% to 4.5% is in the top ten. The sample consisted of PBMCs or T cells enriched from blood (not recorded which). The origin of the receptors is a woman between 40 and 50 years old with acute COVID-19.

The J gene is TRBJ1-1, the V gene TRBV6-2 or TRBV6-3; 9 positions match TRBD1. CDR3 length equals 13 residues. V was pared by 5 bases and J by 4 bases, with 2 bases of the junction left unmatched. Per the germline V gene, CDR1 is MNHEY and CDR2 is SVGEGT. CDR3: CASSGQGFTEAFF. The CDR3 nucleotides are TGTGCCAGCAGTGGACAGGGGTTCACTGAAGCTTTCTTT.

This chain links TRBV7-9 with TRBJ1-5; D is unresolved. Germline V gene sequence: CDR1 SEHNR, CDR2 FQNEAQ (reference sequence). The CDR3 is made up of 16 amino acids. Trimming cost V 0 bases and J 0 bases, with 9 bases left between them. The CDR3 sequence: CASSLAAGNSNQPQHF. The DNA of the CDR3 is TGTGCCAGCAGCTTAGCGGCCGGGAATAGCAATCAGCCCCAGCATTTT. The variable domain in full, completed from reference TRBV7-9 and TRBJ1-5, reads DTGVSQNPRHKITKRGQNVTFRCDPISEHNRLYWYRQTLGQGPEFLTYFQNEAQLEKSRLLSDRFSAERPKGSFSTLEIQRTEQGDSAMYLCASSLAAGNSNQPQHFGDGTRLSIL.

The chain is built from TRBV29-1 and TRBJ2-7, with unresolved D. V dropped 2 bases and J dropped 3 bases, with 5 bases sitting between them. Germline V lookup: CDR1 SQVTM, CDR2 ANQGSEA. The CDR3 contains 11 residues. CDR3: CSVERSYEQYF. The CDR3 DNA sequence: TGCAGCGTTGAACGGAGCTACGAGCAGTACTTC.

This chain uses TRBV10-3 with TRBJ2-3, with 9 nucleotides matching TRBD2. This CDR3 has 16 amino acids. The V segment lost 2 bases and the J segment 7 bases; nucleotides outside the gene matches: 10. Per germline, CDR1 ENHRY and CDR2 SYGVKD. In nucleotides, the CDR3 is TGTGCCATCAGTGAGGGGGCAGCGGGGGGTGGTAATACGCAGTATTTT. Encoded protein: CAISEGAAGGGNTQYF.

The chain combines TRBV7-9 with TRBJ1-1; 8 bases line up with TRBD1. V lost 4 bases to trimming and J lost 0 bases; unmatched junction nucleotides: 13. The germline V gene has CDR1 SEHNR and CDR2 FQNEAQ (reference sequence). CDR3 length: 18 residues. The CDR3 reads CASSSRRQGAYMNTEAFF. The CDR3 bases are TGTGCCAGCAGCTCCCGGCGGCAGGGGGCATACATGAACACTGAAGCTTTCTTT.

The rearrangement uses TRBV4-3 and TRBJ1-6; D remains ambiguous. V was cut by 1 base and J by 7 bases, with 14 bases left in between. From germline, CDR1 is LGHNA and CDR2 YSLEER. CDR3 length equals 16 residues. The CDR3 region has the DNA TGCGCCAGCAGCCAAGTGCCGGGTTCGGGAAATTCACCCCTCCACTTT. Translated, it gives CASSQVPGSGNSPLHF.

CDR3 amino acids: CASTYGQINTEAFF. In nucleotides, the CDR3 is TGTGCCAGCACCTACGGACAGATAAACACTGAAGCTTTCTTT. The rearrangement uses TRBV7-2 and TRBJ1-1, with D tentatively TRBD1 (6 bases). This CDR3 region has 14 residues. Deletions cut 7 bases from V and 2 bases from J, with 14 bases between. CDR1 and CDR2 from the germline V gene are SGHTA and FQGNSA.

The chain joins TRBV10-2 to TRBJ2-5, with 8 bases that match TRBD2. V trimming: 10 bases; J trimming: 1 base; junction bases outside the gene matches: 8. The CDR3 is made up of 14 amino acids. Germline V CDR1 and CDR2: WSHSY, SAAADI. CDR3 loop: CATSRGGTQETQYF. The CDR3 DNA is TGCGCCACCTCCCGGGGGGGGACCCAAGAGACCCAGTACTTC.

This clone was counted a single time. This sequence joins TRBV19 and TRBJ2-7, with D unresolved. CDR3 size: 14 residues. CDR1 and CDR2 (germline): LNHDA, SQIVND (reference sequence). V dropped 8 bases and J dropped 2 bases, with 16 bases sitting between them. The DNA for the CDR3 is TGTGCCAGTTCACCCACAGTGGCGACCTACGAGCAGTACTTC. It is translated as CASSPTVATYEQYF.

The chain carries TRBV6-2 or TRBV6-3 and TRBJ1-5; 7 bases agree with TRBD1. Germline V gene sequence: CDR1 MNHEY, CDR2 SVGEGT. The CDR3 loop spans 16 amino acids. V lost 4 bases and J lost 0; bases outside the gene matches: 6. CDR3 region: CASSWGTVNSNQPQHF. Written as DNA, the CDR3 is TGTGCCAGCAGTTGGGGGACAGTTAATAGCAATCAGCCCCAGCATTTT.

V and J are TRBV5-5 and TRBJ1-6, with TRBD1 matching 8 bases. Germline V gene sequence: CDR1 SGHKS, CDR2 YYEKEE (reference sequence). The V segment lost 4 bases and the J segment 7 bases; nucleotides outside the gene matches: 7. This CDR3 comprises 15 residues. Here the CDR3 reads CASSGGQGANSPLHF. The CDR3 coding sequence is TGTGCCAGCAGCGGCGGACAGGGCGCGAATTCACCCCTCCACTTT.

The chain links TRBV14 to TRBJ2-7; D not certain. This CDR3 comprises 11 residues. CDR1 SGHDN and CDR2 FVKESK come from the germline V gene. Trimming left V 2 bases short and J 4 bases short, with 3 bases between. The CDR3 nucleotides read TGTGCCAGCAGCCAACAGTACGAGCAGTACTTC. Protein product: CASSQQYEQYF. The full variable domain, with the rest looked up from reference TRBV14 and TRBJ2-7, is EAGVTQFPSHSVIEKGQTVTLRCDPISGHDNLYWYRRVMGKEIKFLLHFVKESKQDESGMPNNRFLAERTGGTYSTLKVQPAELEDSGVYFCASSQQYEQYFGPGTRLTVT.

The gene calls are TRBV7-8 and TRBJ2-3, with a tentative D call TRBD2 (6 bases). This CDR3 comprises 12 residues. Deletions cut 5 bases from V and 6 bases from J, with 9 bases between. The germline CDR1 and CDR2 sequences are SGHVS and FQNEAQ. The CDR3 DNA reads TGTGCCAGCAGCCCTGGGGGGGATACGCAGTATTTT. Amino acids: CASSPGGDTQYF.

The table lists this clone with a count of one. The chain links TRBV5-6 to TRBJ2-2; the match to TRBD1 covers 7 bases. The CDR3 contains 17 residues. Unmatched junction bases numbered 17, after V lost 5 bases and J lost 7 bases. Germline loops: CDR1 SGHDT, CDR2 YYEEEE. The CDR3 DNA reads TGTGCCAGCAGATCCGTGGACAGGTGGTTCACTGGCGGGGAGCTGTTTTTT. It encodes CASRSVDRWFTGGELFF.

The gene calls are TRBV28 and TRBJ1-3; TRBD1 might be the D (5 bases). V lost 4 bases to trimming and J lost 2 bases, with 9 bases between them. Looked up from germline, CDR1 is MDHEN and CDR2 is SYDVKM. The CDR3 spans 14 residues. CDR3 protein: CASSSTAAGNTIYF. The CDR3 DNA follows: TGTGCCAGCAGTTCGACAGCTGCTGGAAACACCATATATTTT.

The chain couples TRBV29-1 to TRBJ1-1; D unclear. Germline values: CDR1 SQVTM, CDR2 ANQGSEA. The CDR3 loop spans 12 amino acids. V was pared by 5 bases and J by 1 base, with 8 bases between. In DNA form, the CDR3 reads TGCAGCGTTTTATCAGGGAACACTGAAGCTTTCTTT. Translated, it gives CSVLSGNTEAFF.

The chain carries TRBV4-3 and TRBJ1-6, with D unclear. The CDR3 covers 17 residues. The germline V gene has CDR1 LGHNA and CDR2 YSLEER. The germline V and J ends were trimmed by 0 bases and 0 bases, with 9 bases remaining between them. CDR3 in amino acids: CASSQDKPSSYNSPLHF. The DNA for the CDR3 is TGCGCCAGCAGCCAAGATAAACCGAGCTCCTATAATTCACCCCTCCACTTT.